The 2 T cell receptor beta chains presented below share a single source sample, sequenced in a study of cytomegalovirus exposure and HLA in healthy donors listed by TCRdb under 2017. Libraries were constructed by the immunoSEQ multiplex PCR assay. For the multiplex PCR, a mixture combining 60 forward primers for TCR Vbeta segments and 13 reverse primers for TCR Jbeta segments was used. What TCRdb holds here is the immuneACCESS table cut down to in-frame rearrangements. Part of the clones is not present; checked against another copy, under half of the missing clones reflect an unresolved V gene, and the others are unexplained. The sample contains 81,000 or so clones, more than 55% of them found a single time. The ten largest make up approximately 5.8% of the sample. Sequencing input: PBMCs. Source of these receptors: a woman in her 30s in good health and CMV-seropositive.

The chain has TRBV19 and TRBJ1-2, with a possible D match to TRBD1 (5 bases). V lost 1 base, J lost 4 bases, and 19 bases lay in between. The CDR3 runs to 17 residues. Germline-derived CDR1 and CDR2 are LNHDA and SQIVND (reference sequence). CDR3 in amino acids: CASSIVSSDSTFYGYTF. The DNA for the CDR3 is TGTGCCAGTAGTATAGTATCCTCTGACAGCACATTCTATGGCTACACCTTC.

A few counts support this clone. The genes are TRBV4-1 and TRBJ1-2; weak D call: TRBD1 (6 bases). The V end lost 1 base, the J end lost 2 bases, and 11 bases lay between the germline ends. Germline V gene sequence: CDR1 MGHRA, CDR2 YSYEKL. This CDR3 has 15 amino acids. The CDR3 sequence: CASSQGTVGNYGYTF. CDR3 coding DNA: TGCGCCAGCAGCCAAGGGACAGTTGGGAACTATGGCTACACCTTC.